The 22 T cell receptor beta chains listed next were all sequenced from one sample in a study of Graves' ophthalmopathy and Graves' hyperthyroidism. The study amplified TCR beta CDR3 regions using RNA transcripts. Investigators did first-round RT-PCR with HTBI primers, then second-round multiplex PCR. TCRdb re-called the multiplex PCR reads through MiXCR, storing one row per CDR3 protein. The sample contains about 39,000 distinct CDR3 sequences, 50% of which appear only once. Input material: peripheral blood. The receptor set was obtained from an adult woman with stable Graves' hyperthyroidism.

At least ten counts were recorded for this clonotype. The chain uses TRBV5-1 and TRBJ2-5; TRBD1 matches 7 bases. Germline CDR1 is SGHRS and CDR2 is YFSETQ. There are 16 residues in the CDR3. V was pared by 4 bases and J by 5 bases, with 14 bases of the junction left unmatched. The CDR3 DNA follows: TGCGCCAGCAGCCAGGGGGTGGGGACCTCCCGGGAGACCCAGTACTTC. The encoded protein is CASSQGVGTSRETQYF. The variable domain in full, completed from reference TRBV5-1 and TRBJ2-5, reads KAGVTQTPRYLIKTRGQQVTLSCSPISGHRSVSWYQQTPGQGLQFLFEYFSETQRNKGNFPGRFSGRQFSNSRSEMNVSTLELGDSALYLCASSQGVGTSRETQYFGPGTRLLVL.

This clonotype occurred many times. This sequence joins TRBV5-1 and TRBJ2-7; D remains ambiguous. Germline V gene data show CDR1 as SGHRS and CDR2 as YFSETQ. The CDR3 has 13 residues. V lost 3 bases to trimming and J lost 3 bases, with 10 bases between them. This chain's CDR3 is CASSSAFLYEQYF. CDR3 DNA: TGCGCCAGCAGCTCCGCCTTTCTCTACGAGCAGTACTTC.

Only one count was recorded for this clonotype. The chain uses TRBV29-1 and TRBJ1-5, with D possibly being TRBD1 (6 bases). CDR3 length: 14 amino acids. Trimming stripped 6 bases from V and 7 bases from J, with 19 bases between. CDR1 SQVTM and CDR2 ANQGSEA come from the germline V gene. CDR3 protein: CSVERAGDGQPQHF. The CDR3, as DNA: TGCAGCGTCGAGAGGGCAGGGGATGGGCAGCCCCAGCATTTT.

This clonotype was seen at least ten times. This chain connects TRBV5-8 to TRBJ1-1; D possibly corresponds to TRBD1 (6 bases). The germline V gene has CDR1 SGHTS and CDR2 YDEGEE. This CDR3 is 14 amino acids long. The germline V and J ends were trimmed by 3 bases and 2 bases, with 11 bases remaining between them. CDR3 nucleotides: TGTGCCAGCAGCTGGGACACGGGAAACACTGAAGCTTTCTTT. As protein: CASSWDTGNTEAFF. The variable domain in full, completed from reference TRBV5-8 and TRBJ1-1, reads EAGVTQSPTHLIKTRGQQATLRCSPISGHTSVYWYQQALGLGLQFLLWYDEGEERNRGNFPPRFSGRQFPNYSSELNVNALELEDSALYLCASSWDTGNTEAFFGQGTRLTVV.

The rearrangement joins TRBV19 to TRBJ1-5, with 8 bases that match TRBD1. V was clipped by 6 bases and J by 6 bases; unmatched bases: 7. The CDR3 is 14 amino acids. Per germline, CDR1 LNHDA and CDR2 SQIVND (reference sequence). The CDR3 spells CASSGTGGGQPQHF. The CDR3 DNA follows: TGTGCCAGTAGCGGGACAGGTGGGGGTCAGCCCCAGCATTTT.

This clonotype was counted once. A read error is likely, as this CDR3 ends without the conserved phenylalanine or tryptophan. This chain links TRBV5-6 with TRBJ1-5; possible D gene TRBD1, 5 bases. The V end lost 1 base, the J end lost 3 bases, and 11 bases lay between the germline ends. CDR1 is SGHDT, CDR2 YYEEEE, per germline. The CDR3 has 15 residues. CDR3 amino acids: CASSLWGYINQPQHS. As DNA, the CDR3 is TGTGCCAGCAGCTTGTGGGGCTATATCAATCAGCCCCAGCATTCT.

This clonotype was seen more than once but under ten times. The rearrangement links TRBV20-1 to TRBJ2-5; 14 bases agree with TRBD2. This CDR3 comprises 17 residues. The V gene's germline CDR1 is DFQATT and CDR2 SNEGSKA (reference sequence). The V and J ends lost 0 bases and 4 bases, in that order; junction bases with no gene match: 7. The CDR3 reads CSARDRMTSGRAETQYF. CDR3 nucleotide sequence: TGCAGTGCTAGAGATCGGATGACTAGCGGGAGGGCAGAGACCCAGTACTTC.

The rearrangement links TRBV20-1 to TRBJ1-1; maybe TRBD1 (6 bases). Trimming left V 7 bases short and J 3 bases short, with 12 bases between. Germline CDR1 is DFQATT and CDR2 is SNEGSKA (reference sequence). The CDR3 totals 12 residues. The CDR3 spells CSGTEGDTEAFF. The CDR3, as DNA: TGCAGTGGCACGGAGGGGGACACTGAAGCTTTCTTT.

As to this clonotype: This likely comes from a read error, as the CDR3 has no conserved phenylalanine or tryptophan at its end. As DNA, the CDR3 is TGCAGTGCCATGACAGGGAACACTGAAGCTTTCCTT. This codes for CSAMTGNTEAFL. This chain uses TRBV20-1 with TRBJ1-1; TRBD1 might be the D (6 bases). This CDR3 is built from 12 residues. The germline V gene has CDR1 DFQATT and CDR2 SNEGSKA (reference sequence). V lost 6 bases to trimming and J lost 1 base, with 9 bases between them.

Relative to its sample, this clonotype is large (0.1 to 1%). The rearrangement uses TRBV20-1 and TRBJ2-5; 14 bases are shared with TRBD2. Germline V gives CDR1 DFQATT, CDR2 SNEGSKA (reference sequence). Losses at the gene ends were 6 bases for V and 4 bases for J; bases not matched to a gene: 7. This CDR3 comprises 15 residues. CDR3 region: CSARMTSGRAETQYF. The CDR3 DNA sequence: TGCAGTGCCAGGATGACTAGCGGGAGGGCAGAGACCCAGTACTTC.

This clonotype was picked up many times. V usage is TRBV6-5 and J usage is TRBJ2-2, with 9 bases fitting TRBD1. Trimming at V came to 6 bases and at J to 6 bases, leaving 5 bases not matched to a gene. CDR3 size: 14 residues. From germline, CDR1 is MNHEY and CDR2 SVGAGI. The CDR3 coding sequence is TGTGCCAGCAGGGACAGGGGCTTCCCCGGGGAGCTGTTTTTT. As protein: CASRDRGFPGELFF.

This clonotype has a count of ten or more. This rearrangement joins TRBV7-9 to TRBJ2-5, with TRBD2 identical over 11 bases. This CDR3 is 17 amino acids long. V trimming: 5 bases; J trimming: 1 base; junction bases outside the gene matches: 9. Germline assignment: CDR1 SEHNR and CDR2 FQNEAQ (reference sequence). CDR3 protein: CASSRLGTSGIQETQYF. CDR3 nucleotides: TGTGCCAGCAGCCGACTGGGGACTAGCGGAATCCAAGAGACCCAGTACTTC.

Note on this clonotype: One end of the junction varies from germline; a read error may be responsible. V and J are TRBV19 and TRBJ2-3; 10 bases are a match to TRBD1. CDR3 length: 15 amino acids. Germline CDR1 and CDR2: LNHDA and SQIVND (reference sequence). This CDR3 reads CASSIDRGHTGTQYF. CDR3 nucleotide sequence: TGCGCCAGTAGTATCGACAGGGGGCACACAGGTACGCAGTATTTT.

Regarding this clonotype: A much larger clone sits a single nucleotide away, making a read error possible. The chain couples TRBV29-1 to TRBJ1-1, with 10 bases identical to TRBD1. Germline V CDR1 and CDR2: SQVTM, ANQGSEA. The CDR3 spans 11 residues. The CDR3 nucleotides are TGCGGCGACGGGGGACAGGGGCAAGCTTTCTTT. It specifies CGDGGQGQAFF.

This clonotype occurred many times. The chain couples TRBV6-2 or TRBV6-3 to TRBJ1-1, with D perhaps matching TRBD1 (5 bases). Trimming shortened V by 9 bases and J by 3 bases, and 14 bases separated the two germline ends. This CDR3 is built from 13 residues. The V gene's germline CDR1 is MNHEY and CDR2 SVGEGT. This CDR3 reads CASGAAYYTEAFF. In DNA form, the CDR3 reads TGTGCCAGTGGGGCGGCCTACTACACTGAAGCTTTCTTT.

The chain joins TRBV2 to TRBJ2-7, with 14 bases fitting TRBD2. This CDR3 is built from 15 residues. The germline V gene encodes CDR1 SNHLY and CDR2 FYNNEI. Losses at the gene ends were 5 bases for V and 6 bases for J; bases not matched to a gene: 6. The CDR3 coding sequence is TGTGCCAGCAGTATTGGGACTAGCGGGGGACGCGAGCAGTACTTC. Translation: CASSIGTSGGREQYF.

This chain joins TRBV20-1 and TRBJ1-2, with TRBD1 matching 7 bases. The CDR3 has 12 residues. V shed 5 bases, J shed 8 bases, and the junction held 8 bases outside the gene matches. Germline V gene data show CDR1 as DFQATT and CDR2 as SNEGSKA (reference sequence). CDR3 protein: CSASLQGPGYTF. CDR3 DNA: TGCAGTGCTTCTTTACAGGGGCCCGGCTACACCTTC.

The chain has TRBV12-3 or TRBV12-4 and TRBJ2-7, with D maybe TRBD1 (5 bases). This CDR3 spans 14 amino acids. Trimming cost V 5 bases and J 2 bases, with 13 bases left between them. The CDR3: CASSLGAVAYEQYF. CDR3 DNA: TGTGCCAGCAGTCTTGGGGCAGTGGCCTACGAGCAGTACTTC.

The genes are TRBV7-9 and TRBJ1-2; 8 nucleotides match TRBD1. CDR1 SEHNR and CDR2 FQNEAQ come from the germline V gene (reference sequence). The CDR3 runs to 17 residues. The junction had 11 bases not matched to a gene; V was cut back by 1 base and J by 4 bases. CDR3 sequence reads: CASSLGQGARGTYGYTF. CDR3 sequence (DNA): TGTGCCAGCAGCTTAGGGCAGGGGGCTCGGGGGACCTATGGCTACACCTTC.

This clonotype was counted many times. The J gene is TRBJ1-2, the V gene TRBV10-3; TRBD1 matches at 7 bases. Per germline, CDR1 ENHRY and CDR2 SYGVKD. The CDR3 consists of 14 residues. The V segment lost 0 bases and the J segment 4 bases; nucleotides outside the gene matches: 2. This CDR3 is CAISESTGLYGYTF. CDR3 sequence (DNA): TGTGCCATCAGTGAGTCGACAGGGCTCTATGGCTACACCTTC.

In the case of this clonotype: One end of the junction fails to match germline, which may point to a read error. The V call is TRBV5-4, the J call TRBJ2-5; tentatively, D is TRBD2 (7 bases). CDR1 and CDR2 from the germline V gene are SGHNT and YYREEE (reference sequence). The CDR3 extends over 11 amino acids. The CDR3 here is CSLDRGGTQYF. The CDR3 nucleotides are TGCAGCTTGGATAGGGGGGGGACCCAGTACTTC.

Points on this clonotype: Germline and junction disagree at one end, which may indicate a read error. This chain connects TRBV24-1 to TRBJ1-2; a weak D match, TRBD1 (6 bases). There are 13 residues in the CDR3. Germline CDR1 is KGHDR and CDR2 is SFDVKD. The CDR3 protein is CAASARGPDGYTF. CDR3 DNA: TGTGCCGCCAGTGCCCGGGGGCCCGATGGCTACACCTTC.